Listed below are T cell receptor beta chains from one sample, sequenced in a study of T and B cells in COVID-19 patients. In TCRdb, the multiplex PCR reads were re-called with MiXCR into one record per CDR3 protein. The data show roughly 10,000 distinct CDR3 sequences, approximately 35% seen once. Sequencing was carried out using blood. The receptors come from a human donor with active COVID-19. Each CDR3 is given with its conserved first and last residue. D genes are given only for firm matches. Size is stated for part of the rows, as once, few or many counts, or as a class when the clone is expanded.

-,TRBV14,-,TRBJ2-2,CASSQVPLGSGELFF,TGTGCCAGCAGCCAAGTTCCTCTTGGGAGCGGGGAGCTGTTTTTT
-,TRBV28,-,TRBJ2-3,CASKPDSGGETRTDTQYF,TGTGCCAGCAAACCGGACAGTGGGGGGGAAACCCGCACAGATACGCAGTATTTT
few,TRBV19,-,TRBJ1-1,CASTPWEGANTEAFF,TGTGCCAGTACCCCCTGGGAGGGCGCGAACACTGAAGCTTTCTTT
-,TRBV18,TRBD1,TRBJ1-3,CASSPGGQGLTGNTIYF,TGTGCCAGCTCACCAGGTGGACAGGGGTTAACTGGAAACACCATATATTTT
-,TRBV6-5,-,TRBJ1-1,CASSYEGLNTEAFF,TGTGCCAGCAGTTACGAGGGCTTGAACACTGAAGCTTTCTTT
-,TRBV18,-,TRBJ1-1,CASSPTGFTEAFF,TGTGCCAGCTCACCTACAGGGTTCACTGAAGCTTTCTTT
-,TRBV19,-,TRBJ1-5,CASSMGAEIYPQHF,TGTGCCAGTAGTATGGGGGCCGAGATCTATCCCCAGCATTTT
medium-sized,TRBV5-4,-,TRBJ2-3,CASSLYGTDTQYF,TGTGCCAGCAGCTTGTACGGCACAGATACGCAGTATTTT
-,TRBV14,-,TRBJ1-5,CASHGTDSNQPQHF,TGTGCCTCCCACGGAACGGATAGCAATCAGCCCCAGCATTTT
few,TRBV19,-,TRBJ1-1,CASSIGGGRQLDTEAFF,TGTGCCAGTAGTATCGGGGGAGGGAGACAACTTGACACTGAAGCTTTCTTT
few,TRBV6-5,-,TRBJ1-3,CASSYGSPGGNTIYF,TGTGCCAGCAGTTACGGGTCTCCGGGTGGAAACACCATATATTTT
few,TRBV10-2,-,TRBJ2-1,CASSEYNEQFF,TGCGCCAGCAGTGAATACAATGAGCAGTTCTTC
-,TRBV5-6,-,TRBJ2-5,CASSPYTRNVIQETQYF,TGTGCCAGCAGCCCCTACACCCGTAACGTTATCCAAGAGACCCAGTACTTC
medium-sized,TRBV19,TRBD1,TRBJ2-3,CASTNLFRDRGEDTQYF,TGTGCCAGTACCAACCTTTTCCGGGACAGGGGGGAGGATACGCAGTATTTT
medium-sized,TRBV12-3/TRBV12-4,-,TRBJ1-3,CASSSQGRGNTIYF,TGTGCCAGCAGTTCACAGGGAAGAGGAAACACCATATATTTT
medium-sized,TRBV27,TRBD1,TRBJ1-5,CASSLDRGRNQPQHF,TGTGCCAGCAGTTTAGACAGGGGTCGGAATCAGCCCCAGCATTTT
once,TRBV5-6,-,TRBJ1-4,CASRKQGTNEKLFF,TGTGCCAGCAGAAAACAGGGAACGAATGAAAAACTGTTTTTT
medium-sized,TRBV27,-,TRBJ2-3,CASSSTGALFLSTDTQYF,TGTGCCAGCAGTTCCACAGGAGCCCTATTCCTTAGCACAGATACGCAGTATTTT
-,TRBV30,TRBD1,TRBJ2-3,CAGRQGRADTQYF,TGTGCCGGCAGACAGGGGCGGGCAGATACGCAGTATTTT
few,TRBV19,-,TRBJ1-5,CASSIQANQPQHF,TGTGCCAGTAGTATTCAGGCCAATCAGCCCCAGCATTTT
-,TRBV5-5,-,TRBJ1-2,CASSLQPGSMNGYTF,TGTGCCAGCAGCTTACAGCCGGGGTCTATGAATGGCTACACCTTC
-,TRBV12-3/TRBV12-4,-,TRBJ1-5,CASTLSGGNQPQHF,TGTGCCAGCACACTCTCTGGCGGCAATCAGCCCCAGCATTTT
-,TRBV12-3/TRBV12-4,-,TRBJ1-2,CASSQTLHQTGGYTF,TGTGCCAGCAGCCAAACCCTGCACCAGACGGGTGGCTACACCTTC
-,TRBV14,-,TRBJ2-1,CASSQDWGEQFF,TGTGCCAGCAGCCAAGATTGGGGTGAGCAGTTCTTC
medium-sized,TRBV6-5,TRBD2,TRBJ2-7,CASRPTSGGYEQYF,TGTGCCAGCAGGCCCACTAGCGGGGGCTACGAGCAGTACTTC
medium-sized,TRBV5-3,TRBD1,TRBJ2-3,CARSGQGARRVTDTQYF,TGTGCCAGAAGCGGGCAGGGGGCGAGGAGGGTCACAGATACGCAGTATTTT
-,TRBV27,TRBD2,TRBJ2-5,CASSLGSGAEETQYF,TGTGCCAGCAGTTTGGGTAGCGGGGCAGAAGAGACCCAGTACTTC
few,TRBV19,-,TRBJ1-2,CASMSGGYGYTF,TGTGCCAGTATGTCGGGGGGCTATGGCTACACCTTC
few,TRBV18,TRBD1,TRBJ2-7,CASSTTGGTYEQYF,TGTGCCAGCTCAACGACAGGGGGGACCTACGAGCAGTACTTC
-,TRBV6-1,TRBD1,TRBJ1-4,CASSDGQGFNEKLFF,TGTGCCAGCAGTGATGGACAGGGATTTAATGAAAAACTGTTTTTT
-,TRBV7-9,-,TRBJ2-7,CASSFRDRSYEQYF,TGTGCCAGCAGCTTCCGGGACCGATCCTACGAGCAGTACTTC
-,TRBV7-2,TRBD1,TRBJ1-2,CASSSGQPGTYGYTF,TGTGCCAGCAGCTCGGGACAGCCAGGGACCTATGGCTACACCTTC
medium-sized,TRBV19,-,TRBJ2-5,CASSIGQNFQETQYF,TGTGCCAGTAGTATAGGACAGAATTTCCAAGAGACCCAGTACTTC
medium-sized,TRBV6-5,-,TRBJ2-7,CASSVQGTLSYEQYF,TGTGCCAGCAGTGTTCAGGGCACTCTCTCCTACGAGCAGTACTTC
-,TRBV12-3/TRBV12-4,TRBD1,TRBJ1-5,CASRNHGTGRGQHQHF,TGTGCCAGCAGAAACCATGGGACAGGACGGGGACAGCACCAGCATTTT
few,TRBV6-6,-,TRBJ2-2,CASSYAETGELFF,TGTGCCAGCAGTTACGCAGAGACCGGGGAGCTGTTTTTT
few,TRBV6-2/TRBV6-3,TRBD2,TRBJ2-3,CASSYQSGGGTDTQYF,TGTGCCAGCAGTTACCAAAGCGGGGGGGGCACAGATACGCAGTATTTT
-,TRBV18,-,TRBJ1-5,CASSPNRREEKQPQHF,TGTGCCAGCTCACCAAACCGGAGGGAGGAAAAACAGCCCCAGCATTTT
few,TRBV19,-,TRBJ1-2,CASWASHSPNGYTF,TGTGCCAGTTGGGCATCTCATAGCCCTAATGGCTACACCTTC
few,TRBV6-5,TRBD1,TRBJ2-1,CASSYSRTGISYNEQFF,TGTGCCAGCAGTTACTCCCGGACAGGGATTTCCTACAATGAGCAGTTCTTC
-,TRBV20-1,TRBD1,TRBJ2-7,CSARSQGAYEQYF,TGCAGTGCTAGGAGTCAGGGGGCCTACGAGCAGTACTTC
medium-sized,TRBV29-1,-,TRBJ2-2,CSVMENTGELFF,TGCAGCGTTATGGAAAACACCGGGGAGCTGTTTTTT